This T cell receptor (beta chain) was profiled in a study of cytomegalovirus exposure and HLA in healthy donors. General study results and limits: The study listed some 160 cytomegalovirus-associated TCR beta chains. Solely CMV serostatus was available to characterize immune exposure.

This CDR3 is 17 amino acids long. Primers for the PCR totalled 60 Vbeta and 13 Jbeta. This table comes from immunoSEQ multiplex PCR, and its TCRdb copy is limited to in-frame clones, with some not included. The data contain roughly 170,000 clones, around 80% of them singletons. With respect to this clone: Its antigen is unidentified.

This receptor was identified in a woman in her forties or fifties in good health and CMV-seropositive. The V gene is TRBV21-1, the J gene TRBJ2-3; TRBD2, the table's D call, lacks a check against the DNA. TRBV21-1 corresponds to a pseudogene. The sequencing input was PBMCs. The CDR3 coding sequence is TGTGCCAGCAGCAAAGCGGGGCGGGGGCAAAAAACAGATACGCAGTATTTT. This sequence encodes CASSKAGRGQKTDTQYF.